This T cell receptor beta chain is drawn from a study of blood T cell repertoires in COVID-19. Study processing details: Reference gene primer amplification gave estimated nucleated cell counts. Generated by immunoSEQ multiplex PCR, the TCRdb table keeps only in-frame clones and is missing some. V and J calls and clone size come straight from that table; D and trimming were deduced from the DNA. The sample includes more than 65,000 clones, less than 90% of them seen just once. V was shortened by 3 bases and J by 3 bases, with 18 bases between the two germline ends. The germline CDR1 and CDR2 sequences are DFQATT and SNEGSKA (reference sequence). The CDR3 is 16 residues long.

This chain connects TRBV20-1 to TRBJ1-3; no clear D. The sequence derives from a man aged 55 to 69 with active or convalescent COVID-19. The sequencing sample was made of peripheral blood. CDR3 residues: CSASSGHTSFGNTIYF. Here the CDR3 DNA reads TGCAGTGCTAGTAGTGGTCACACCTCGTTTGGAAACACCATATATTTT.